The rows below give T cell receptor beta chains drawn from one sample of a study of T-cell memory formation after mild COVID-19. Via MiXCR, TCRdb re-called the 5' RACE reads, giving one row per CDR3 protein. Altogether approximately 210,000 distinct CDR3 sequences are present, about a sixth being singletons, with the ten largest covering roughly 2.3%. Specimen: PBMCs or a T cell subset sorted from them (not recorded which). These receptors all stem from an adult woman who had mild COVID-19 (a few samples of this study predate the infection). Cell type and time point are not known. CDR3s include the opening cysteine and the closing phenylalanine or tryptophan. A D gene is named only where the DNA matches it firmly. Rows give clone size only sometimes, using once, few, many, or a class for an expanded clone.

clone size	V gene	D gene	J gene	CDR3 DNA	CDR3 protein
few	TRBV20-1	TRBD2	TRBJ2-3	TGCAGTGCTGAGGAGGGCGGGAGTCTGGAAGATACGCAGTATTTT	CSAEEGGSLEDTQYF
-	TRBV30	TRBD1	TRBJ2-7	TGTGCCTGGGGACGTATCGGACAGGGGTTCTACGAGCAGTACTTC	CAWGRIGQGFYEQYF
few	TRBV4-1	TRBD1	TRBJ1-1	TGCGCCAGCAGCACGCCCGGGACAGGGGCTGGTGAAGCTTTCTTT	CASSTPGTGAGEAFF
-	TRBV5-5	-	TRBJ2-1	TGTGCCAGCAGCTTGTTTCCGGGAGTCGGGTTCAATGAGCAGTTCTTC	CASSLFPGVGFNEQFF
-	TRBV20-1	-	TRBJ2-3	TGCAGTGCTAGAGATCAACAGGACCGCCTAACAGATACGCAGTATTTT	CSARDQQDRLTDTQYF
few	TRBV7-2	-	TRBJ2-5	TGTGCCAGCAGCTCCTCTTTGACAGCCGTGGGCCAAGAGACCCAGTACTTC	CASSSSLTAVGQETQYF
-	TRBV20-1	-	TRBJ1-3	TGCAGTGCTAGAGATCGGGATTCTGGAAACACCATATATTTT	CSARDRDSGNTIYF
few	TRBV6-2/TRBV6-3	-	TRBJ1-2	TGTGCCAGCAGTTACGCGGACTATGGCTACACCTTC	CASSYADYGYTF
-	TRBV6-6	-	TRBJ1-2	TGTGCCAGCAGTTACTCGACCATCCCGGCCCGCTATGGCTACACCTTC	CASSYSTIPARYGYTF
few	TRBV6-6	-	TRBJ2-5	TGTGCCAGCAAAGGCAGGGGAGGAGAGACCCAGTACTTC	CASKGRGGETQYF
-	TRBV12-3/TRBV12-4	TRBD2	TRBJ2-1	TGTGCCAGCAGTCTCCAGACTAGCGGGAGTAACAATGAGCAGTTCTTC	CASSLQTSGSNNEQFF
many	TRBV20-1	-	TRBJ2-1	TGCAGTGCTACATTGTCCTACAATGAGCAGTTCTTC	CSATLSYNEQFF
few	TRBV4-1	TRBD2	TRBJ2-7	TGCGCCAGCAGCCACCCGGTTAGCGGGAGGTACGAGCAGTACTTC	CASSHPVSGRYEQYF
few	TRBV30	-	TRBJ2-3	TGTGCCCGCCGACCCAGCGTAACCACAGATACGCAGTATTTT	CARRPSVTTDTQYF
few	TRBV9	TRBD1	TRBJ2-1	TGTGCCAGCAGCGTAGTAGGGACAGGGGTTTCTGATGAGCAGTTCTTC	CASSVVGTGVSDEQFF
few	TRBV7-2	TRBD2	TRBJ2-7	TGTGCCAGCAGCCCTTCGAGAGCGGGAGTTGGCGAGCAGTACTTC	CASSPSRAGVGEQYF
-	TRBV15	TRBD1	TRBJ2-7	TGTGCCACCTCACTAGGGACAGAAGTATCCTACGAGCAGTACTTC	CATSLGTEVSYEQYF
many	TRBV6-6	-	TRBJ2-7	TGTGCCAGCAGTCATGGCACAGCCCTGGTCGAGCAGTACTTC	CASSHGTALVEQYF
few	TRBV5-6	-	TRBJ2-1	TGTGCCAGCAGCTTGGCTCTAGGCTCCTACAATGAGCAGTTCTTC	CASSLALGSYNEQFF
-	TRBV4-2	TRBD2	TRBJ2-3	TGTGCCAGCAGCCGCTCTACCGTTATAGCGGGAGGGACAACAGATACGCAGTATTTT	CASSRSTVIAGGTTDTQYF
few	TRBV7-8	-	TRBJ1-5	TGTGCCAGCAGCGTAGGGGTGGGTCAGCCCCAGCATTTT	CASSVGVGQPQHF
-	TRBV18	-	TRBJ2-3	TGTGCCAGCTCGCTTCAGACAGGATCCACAGATACGCAGTATTTT	CASSLQTGSTDTQYF
-	TRBV12-3/TRBV12-4	TRBD2	TRBJ2-7	TGTGCCAGCAGTTCGACTAGCGGGAGGGCCGGCGAGCAGTACTTC	CASSSTSGRAGEQYF
-	TRBV7-7	-	TRBJ2-1	TGTGCTAGCAGCTTAGGGACTTCCAGCTCCTACAATGAGCAGTTCTTC	CASSLGTSSSYNEQFF
-	TRBV14	TRBD2	TRBJ2-7	TGTGCCAGCAGCCAGAGCGGGGGCACCTACGAGCAGTACTTC	CASSQSGGTYEQYF